This TCR beta chain is from a study of blood T cell repertoires in COVID-19. J was trimmed by 5 bases and V by 0 bases; bases with no gene match: 7. This CDR3 contains 16 residues. Per the germline V gene, CDR1 is MNHNS and CDR2 is SASEGT. Measured with immunoSEQ multiplex PCR; TCRdb has only the in-frame clones, and not every one. The data hold about 480,000 clones, with 80% to 90% observed a single time. Source material: PBMCs or T cells enriched from blood (not recorded which). This sequence was found in a woman aged 60-75 years who had recovered from COVID-19. The chain uses TRBV6-1 and TRBJ1-1; the match to TRBD1 covers 9 bases. CDR3 amino acids: CASSEAEGQGRTEAFF. The CDR3 DNA follows: TGTGCCAGCAGTGAAGCGGAGGGACAGGGAAGGACTGAAGCTTTCTTT.